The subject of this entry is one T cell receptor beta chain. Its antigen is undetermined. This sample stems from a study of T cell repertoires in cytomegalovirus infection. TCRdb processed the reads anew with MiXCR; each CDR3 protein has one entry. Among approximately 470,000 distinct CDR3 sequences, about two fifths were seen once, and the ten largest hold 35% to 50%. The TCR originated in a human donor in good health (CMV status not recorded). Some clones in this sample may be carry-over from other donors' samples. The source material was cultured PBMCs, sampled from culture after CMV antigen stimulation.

In DNA, the CDR3 is TGTGCCAGCACCACGGACAGGGGGAGGACTGAAGCTTTCTTT. This sequence encodes CASTTDRGRTEAFF. The chain links TRBV6-1 to TRBJ1-1; 10 bases fit TRBD1. The J segment lost 5 bases and the V segment lost 7 bases, leaving 7 bases of the junction unmatched. The CDR3 spans 14 residues. The germline V gene has CDR1 MNHNS and CDR2 SASEGT.